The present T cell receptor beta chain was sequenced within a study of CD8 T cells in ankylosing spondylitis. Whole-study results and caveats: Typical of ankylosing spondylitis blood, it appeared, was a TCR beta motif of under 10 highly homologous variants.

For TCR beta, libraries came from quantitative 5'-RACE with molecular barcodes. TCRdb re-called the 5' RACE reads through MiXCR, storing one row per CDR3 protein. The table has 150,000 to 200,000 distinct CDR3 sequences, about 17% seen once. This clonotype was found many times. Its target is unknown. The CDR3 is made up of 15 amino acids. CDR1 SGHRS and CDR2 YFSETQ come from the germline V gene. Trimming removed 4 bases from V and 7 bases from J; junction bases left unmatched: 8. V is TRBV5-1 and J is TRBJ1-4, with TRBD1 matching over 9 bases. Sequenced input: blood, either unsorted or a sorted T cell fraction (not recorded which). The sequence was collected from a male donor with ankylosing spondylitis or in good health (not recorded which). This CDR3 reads CASSPRGTGIEKLFF. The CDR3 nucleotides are TGCGCCAGCAGCCCACGCGGGACAGGGATTGAAAAACTGTTTTTT.